This TCR beta chain was identified in a study of cytomegalovirus exposure and HLA in healthy donors. Overall study context: Around four fifths of 398 genotyped donors fell in the Caucasian-associated ancestry cluster. The study, taken as a whole, reports: The authors listed 150 or so TCR beta chains as cytomegalovirus-associated. The authors confirmed in vitro that a few CMV-associated chains were specific for CMV antigens.

Amplification used 60 Vbeta primers and 13 Jbeta primers. Here immunoSEQ multiplex PCR was the method, and the copy in TCRdb shows in-frame clones only, minus some. Altogether more than 95,000 clones are present, less than 80% being singletons, with the ten largest covering over 8.5%. Turning to this clone: The antigen remains unidentified.

After removal of 5 bases from V and 6 bases from J, the junction contained 8 bases not matched to a gene. The CDR3 length is 15 residues. CDR1 and CDR2 from the germline V gene are SGHTA and FQGNSA. The chain couples TRBV7-2 to TRBJ2-1; TRBD2 aligns across 9 bases. The sample comprised PBMCs. This sequence was found in a middle-aged woman in good health and CMV-seropositive. The CDR3: CASSPLSGSFNEQFF. The CDR3 nucleotides read TGTGCCAGCAGCCCACTTAGCGGGAGTTTCAATGAGCAGTTCTTC. Full variable domain (missing parts from reference TRBV7-2 and TRBJ2-1): GAGVSQSPSNKVTEKGKDVELRCDPISGHTALYWYRQSLGQGLEFLIYFQGNSAPDKSGLPSDRFSAERTGGSVSTLTIQRTQQEDSAVYLCASSPLSGSFNEQFFGPGTRLTVL.